The clone carrying this TCR beta chain was detected only a few times. These data are taken from a study of T-cell reconstitution after alpha-beta-depleted transplantation in children. Looked up from germline, CDR1 is LGHNA and CDR2 is YSLEER. With 2 bases removed from V and 0 bases from J, the gap between germline ends came to 16 bases. This CDR3 region has 17 residues. Unique molecular identifiers were incorporated during preparation of the TCRbeta library. Using its own MiXCR run on the PCR reads, TCRdb lists one record per CDR3 protein. This table holds hundreds of thousands of distinct CDR3 sequences, around 12% found once.

This sequence joins TRBV4-3 and TRBJ1-1; D is uncertain. Sequenced material: PBMCs from the stem cell graft donor, taken from the stem cell graft. This clonotype was obtained from a human donor who donated a stem cell graft to a child with combined immunodeficiency. The CDR3 protein is CASSQNMGGSMNTEAFF. CDR3 nucleotide sequence: TGCGCCAGCAGCCAAAATATGGGAGGTTCCATGAACACTGAAGCTTTCTTT.